The 6 T cell receptor beta chains reported below all come from one sample, sequenced in a study of blood T cells in healthy people across ages. Through a sample-barcoded 5' primer and a J-beta primer mix, a second PCR was run for roughly 7 to 11 cycles. Via MiXCR, TCRdb re-called the 5' RACE reads, giving one row per CDR3 protein. This table holds roughly 1.7 million distinct CDR3 sequences, about 35% found once. Sequencing was performed on blood. All receptors derive from a woman in her twenties or thirties in good health.

This clonotype occurred a few times. The genes are TRBV9 and TRBJ2-5; TRBD1 might be the D (5 bases). In germline, CDR1 is SGDLS, CDR2 YYNGEE. V shed 3 bases and J shed 5 bases, with 11 bases lying between them. This CDR3 region has 13 residues. The DNA of the CDR3 is TGTGCCAGCAGCGCACCGGACACCGAGACCCAGTACTTC. Protein: CASSAPDTETQYF.

The chain has TRBV7-2 and TRBJ2-3, with 7 bases aligning to TRBD2. CDR3 length: 16 residues. CDR1 is SGHTA and CDR2 is FQGNSA in the germline V gene. Trimming cost V 3 bases and J 3 bases; bases outside gene matches: 9. The CDR3 loop is CASSLTGRPSTDTQYF. Written as DNA, the CDR3 is TGTGCCAGCAGCTTGACCGGGAGGCCCTCGACAGATACGCAGTATTTT.

The chain carries TRBV20-1 and TRBJ2-1, with 8 bases identical to TRBD2. The CDR3 has 11 residues. Germline V gene data show CDR1 as DFQATT and CDR2 as SNEGSKA (reference sequence). Trimming removed 1 base from V and 10 bases from J; junction bases left unmatched: 0. The CDR3 here is CSARVAGEQFF. For the CDR3, the DNA is TGCAGTGCTAGAGTAGCGGGAGAGCAGTTCTTC.

The chain uses TRBV27 and TRBJ1-5; D is unclear. With 5 bases removed from V and 6 bases from J, the gap between germline ends came to 17 bases. This CDR3 is built from 15 residues. Per germline, CDR1 MNHEY and CDR2 SMNVEV (reference sequence). The CDR3 protein is CASSDSAGIVQPQHF. The CDR3, as DNA: TGTGCCAGCAGTGATTCTGCCGGGATTGTTCAGCCCCAGCATTTT.

This clonotype came up many times. V usage is TRBV29-1 and J usage is TRBJ2-7; tentative D call: TRBD2 (6 bases). CDR1 and CDR2 from the germline V gene are SQVTM and ANQGSEA. The length of the CDR3 is 18 residues. The V gene lost 3 bases and the J gene lost 0 bases, with 24 bases spanning the gap. The CDR3 sequence: CSVEWVASADPSSYEQYF. Written as DNA, the CDR3 is TGCAGCGTTGAGTGGGTGGCTAGCGCTGATCCGAGCTCCTACGAGCAGTACTTC.

At least ten counts were recorded for this clonotype. J is TRBJ1-2 and V is TRBV4-1, with 7 bases matching TRBD1. V lost 2 bases to trimming and J lost 5 bases; unmatched junction nucleotides: 8. Germline V gene sequence: CDR1 MGHRA, CDR2 YSYEKL. CDR3 length: 15 amino acids. CDR3 in DNA: TGCGCCAGCAGCCAACGGGACAGTTTTATGTATGGCTACACCTTC. Protein sequence: CASSQRDSFMYGYTF.